A single sample is the source of the 11 T cell receptor beta chains below, sequenced in a study of post-analysis software for immune sequencing data. Regarding the study as a whole: Several TRBV segments (TRBV5-6, TRBV5-1 and TRBV20-1 among them) occurred more frequently in patients than in controls.

Prepared TCR beta cDNA libraries contained unique molecular identifiers. TCRdb called the PCR reads again in MiXCR, with one record for every CDR3 protein. The sample consists of 450,000 or so distinct CDR3 sequences, roughly 45% of them appearing once. These receptors have no identified antigens. Sequenced material: blood. These receptor sequences come from a girl aged 5-17 years with multiple sclerosis.

The CDR3 DNA reads TGCGCCAGCAGCTTGCTGGAGTCGACAGATACGCAGTATTTT. Protein product: CASSLLESTDTQYF. The chain is built from TRBV5-1 and TRBJ2-3; D remains unclear. The CDR3 totals 14 residues. Trimming removed 1 base from V and 3 bases from J, with 9 bases in between. Germline-derived CDR1 and CDR2 are SGHRS and YFSETQ.

This chain connects TRBV20-1 to TRBJ2-3; 8 bases map to TRBD2. CDR1 and CDR2 from the germline V gene are DFQATT and SNEGSKA (reference sequence). The trim removed 2 bases at V and 0 bases at J, leaving 16 bases unmatched. This CDR3 is built from 19 residues. This CDR3 reads CSARFPWAGGRISTDTQYF. CDR3 DNA: TGCAGTGCTAGATTCCCCTGGGCGGGAGGACGTATTAGCACAGATACGCAGTATTTT.

The chain has TRBV20-1 and TRBJ2-7; 8 bases map to TRBD1. Germline-derived CDR1 and CDR2 are DFQATT and SNEGSKA (reference sequence). CDR3 length equals 16 residues. With V trimmed by 0 bases and J by 3 bases, 10 bases remained unmatched. DNA for the CDR3: TGCAGTGCTAGAGATAGGCTGGACAGGGCCTGCTACGAGCAGTACTTC. Protein: CSARDRLDRACYEQYF.

J is TRBJ2-6 and V is TRBV6-2 or TRBV6-3, with D possibly TRBD2 on 5 matching bases. CDR1 and CDR2 from the germline V gene are MNHEY and SVGEGT. The CDR3 has 16 residues. Trimming left V 2 bases short and J 2 bases short, with 10 bases between. CDR3 protein: CASSYGGNPGANVLTF. The DNA for the CDR3 is TGTGCCAGCAGTTACGGAGGCAATCCTGGGGCCAACGTCCTGACTTTC.

This clonotype has only a few counts. This rearrangement joins TRBV29-1 to TRBJ2-3; no clear D. Germline V gives CDR1 SQVTM, CDR2 ANQGSEA. V was pared by 5 bases and J by 6 bases, with 15 bases between. CDR3 length equals 13 residues. In DNA form, the CDR3 reads TGCAGCGTTTCTAGACTGATAGGGGATACGCAGTATTTT. Translating gives CSVSRLIGDTQYF.

Notes on this clonotype: This clone may be a read error of a much larger clone one base away. J is TRBJ2-5 and V is TRBV20-1, with 10 bases matching TRBD2. Germline V gene data show CDR1 as DFQATT and CDR2 as SNEGSKA (reference sequence). V was clipped by 5 bases and J by 11 bases; unmatched bases: 11. This CDR3 has 13 amino acids. Here the CDR3 reads CSAAGTSVNEQYF. The CDR3 DNA is TGCAGTGCTGCCGGGACTAGCGTAAATGAGCAGTACTTC.

This clonotype was observed a handful of times. The chain is built from TRBV7-9 and TRBJ2-3; 10 bases line up with TRBD2. CDR1 is SEHNR, CDR2 FQNEAQ, per germline (reference sequence). The CDR3 extends over 16 amino acids. Trimming took 5 bases from V and 2 from J; bases not matched to a gene: 7. CDR3 sequence: CASSILAGASTDTQYF. The CDR3 region has the DNA TGTGCCAGCAGCATTCTAGCGGGAGCCTCCACAGATACGCAGTATTTT. The whole variable domain, remainder taken from reference TRBV7-9 and TRBJ2-3, is DTGVSQNPRHKITKRGQNVTFRCDPISEHNRLYWYRQTLGQGPEFLTYFQNEAQLEKSRLLSDRFSAERPKGSFSTLEIQRTEQGDSAMYLCASSILAGASTDTQYFGPGTRLTVL.

This clonotype showed up just a few times. The CDR3 sequence is CASNQGRNTEAFF. CDR3 DNA: TGTGCCAGCAACCAGGGTAGGAACACTGAAGCTTTCTTT. The chain links TRBV6-5 to TRBJ1-1; TRBD1 is a possible D gene (5 bases). The CDR3 totals 13 residues. The V end was cut by 7 bases, the J end by 1 base, with 10 bases between. CDR1 is MNHEY, CDR2 SVGAGI, per germline.

The chain carries TRBV30 and TRBJ2-1; D tentatively fits TRBD1 or TRBD2 (5 bases each). The DNA end lines up better with TRBJ2-7; the J call may be wrong. Germline lookup yields CDR1 GTSNPN and CDR2 SVGIG (reference sequence). CDR3 size: 14 residues. This CDR3 is CAWSPMTRGNEQYF. In DNA form, the CDR3 reads TGTGCCTGGAGTCCGATGACCCGGGGCAATGAGCAGTACTTC.

A word on this clonotype: A junction boundary mismatches the germline segment, possibly from a read error. The rearrangement uses TRBV5-1 and TRBJ1-1, with 9 bases fitting TRBD1. The germline CDR1 and CDR2 sequences are SGHRS and YFSETQ. CDR3 size: 17 residues. This CDR3 reads CANSLEGQGQLNTEAFF. CDR3 coding DNA: TGCGCCAACAGCTTGGAGGGACAGGGACAGTTGAACACTGAAGCTTTCTTT.

The V call is TRBV6-5, the J call TRBJ1-1; D call uncertain. The CDR3 has 18 residues. Germline V gene data show CDR1 as MNHEY and CDR2 as SVGAGI. V lost 0 bases to trimming and J lost 1 base, with 18 bases between them. CDR3 DNA: TGTGCCAGCAGTTACTCGAGACTTGGCAGGCCTAGGAACACTGAAGCTTTCTTT. It is translated as CASSYSRLGRPRNTEAFF.